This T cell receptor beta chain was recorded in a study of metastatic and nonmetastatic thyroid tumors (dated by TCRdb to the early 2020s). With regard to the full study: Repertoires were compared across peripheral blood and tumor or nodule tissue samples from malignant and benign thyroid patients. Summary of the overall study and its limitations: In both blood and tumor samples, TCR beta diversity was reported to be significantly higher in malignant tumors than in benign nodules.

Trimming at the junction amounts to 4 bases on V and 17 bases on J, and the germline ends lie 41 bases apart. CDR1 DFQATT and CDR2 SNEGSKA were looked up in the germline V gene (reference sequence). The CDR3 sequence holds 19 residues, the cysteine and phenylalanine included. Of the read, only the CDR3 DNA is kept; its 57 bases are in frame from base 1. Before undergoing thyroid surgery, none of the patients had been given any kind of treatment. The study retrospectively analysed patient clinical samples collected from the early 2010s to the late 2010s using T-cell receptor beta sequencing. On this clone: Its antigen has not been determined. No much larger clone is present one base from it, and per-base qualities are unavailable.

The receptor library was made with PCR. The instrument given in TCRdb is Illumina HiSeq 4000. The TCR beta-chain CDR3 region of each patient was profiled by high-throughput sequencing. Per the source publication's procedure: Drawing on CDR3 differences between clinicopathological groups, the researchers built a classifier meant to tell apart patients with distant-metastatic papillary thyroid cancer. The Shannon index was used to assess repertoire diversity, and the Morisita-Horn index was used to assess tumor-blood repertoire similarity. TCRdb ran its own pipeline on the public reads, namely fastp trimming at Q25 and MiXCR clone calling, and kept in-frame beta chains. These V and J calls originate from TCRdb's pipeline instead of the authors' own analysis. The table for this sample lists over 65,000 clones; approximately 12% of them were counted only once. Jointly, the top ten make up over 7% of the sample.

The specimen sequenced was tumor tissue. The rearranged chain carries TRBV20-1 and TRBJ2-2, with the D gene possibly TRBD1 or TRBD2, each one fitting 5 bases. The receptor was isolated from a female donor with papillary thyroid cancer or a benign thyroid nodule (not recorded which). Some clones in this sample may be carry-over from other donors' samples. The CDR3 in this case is CSATHSFPNTGRNTGDLFF. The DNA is TGCAGTGCTACCCACTCCTTCCCGAACACGGGACGGAACACCGGGGATCTTTTTTTT.